This T cell receptor beta chain stems from a study of identical twins. Trimming removed 7 bases from V and 6 bases from J; junction bases left unmatched: 5. CDR3 length: 12 residues. The germline gives CDR1 SQVTM, CDR2 ANQGSEA. Healthy Caucasians provided all donations. With respect to this clonotype: The antigen is unknown.

TCRdb re-derived calls from the 5' RACE reads in MiXCR, one entry per CDR3 protein. The table records 500,000 to 650,000 distinct CDR3 sequences, 20% to 25% of them present only once. The study, taken as a whole, reports: The models gave estimates that fell short of the out-of-frame TCR alpha sharing seen in monozygotic twins.

The same sample was also studied in work on yellow fever vaccine responses in identical twins.

This TCR was sampled from a woman aged 18-35 years in good health. Sequencing was done on a sample of CD4+ T cells sorted from blood. The chain uses TRBV29-1 and TRBJ1-1; 10 positions match TRBD1. The DNA of the CDR3 is TGCAGCGCTATGGGACAGGGGTCTGAAGCTTTCTTT. Encoded protein: CSAMGQGSEAFF.